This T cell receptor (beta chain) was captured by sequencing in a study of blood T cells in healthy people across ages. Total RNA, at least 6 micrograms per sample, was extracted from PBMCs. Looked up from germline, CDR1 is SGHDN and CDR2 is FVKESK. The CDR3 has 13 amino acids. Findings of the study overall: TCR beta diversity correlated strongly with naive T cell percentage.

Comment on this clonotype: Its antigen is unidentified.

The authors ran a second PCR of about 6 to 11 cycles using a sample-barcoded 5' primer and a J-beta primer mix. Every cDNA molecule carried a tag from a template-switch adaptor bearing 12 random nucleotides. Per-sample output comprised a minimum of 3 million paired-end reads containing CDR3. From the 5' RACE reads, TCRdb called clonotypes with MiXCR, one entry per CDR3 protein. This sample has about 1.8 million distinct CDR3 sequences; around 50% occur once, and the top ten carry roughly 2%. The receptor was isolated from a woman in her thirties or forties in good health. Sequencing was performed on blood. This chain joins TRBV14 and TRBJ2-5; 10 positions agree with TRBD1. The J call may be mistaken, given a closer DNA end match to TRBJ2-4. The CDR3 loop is CASRQTGGHIQYF. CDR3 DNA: TGTGCCAGCAGACAGACAGGGGGCCACATTCAGTACTTC.